The clone carrying this T cell receptor beta chain has just a few counts. Its specificity is not known. The sample is drawn from a study of identical twins. CDR3 size: 14 residues. Germline V gene data show CDR1 as SGHKS and CDR2 as YYEKEE (reference sequence). V dropped 5 bases and J dropped 6 bases, with 17 bases sitting between them. A universal primer site arose from template switching, and cDNA bore unique molecular identifiers. From the 5' RACE reads, TCRdb called clonotypes with MiXCR, one entry per CDR3 protein. The sample yields roughly 1,500,000 distinct CDR3 sequences, about 31% seen once. Findings and caveats of the study: Researchers caution that invariant MAIT and iNKT cells could partly confound zero-insertion analyses. Twin pairs' shared out-of-frame alpha sequences were enriched in low generation probability. Fewer insertions characterized abundant cord blood beta clonotypes, whereas memory repertoires showed none.

The sequencing input was cord blood. This TCR derives from a newborn girl in good health. The chain has TRBV5-5 and TRBJ2-5; D tentatively reads TRBD1 or TRBD2 (6 bases each). Here the CDR3 DNA reads TGTGCCAGCAGTCCCAGCAGGGGACTTCAGACCCAGTACTTC. Translated, it gives CASSPSRGLQTQYF.